Shown below are 23 T cell receptor beta chains from a single sample sequenced in a study of cytomegalovirus exposure and HLA in healthy donors. A multiplex PCR was run with 60 Vbeta primers and 13 Jbeta primers. TCRdb's table, derived via immunoSEQ multiplex PCR, lists solely in-frame clones and lacks some. The sample comprises approximately 98,000 clones, around 75% of which are singletons, and approximately 10% rests with the top ten. The sequencing sample was made of PBMCs. The receptors originated from a man between 18 and 29 years old in good health and CMV-seropositive.

This sequence joins TRBV7-5 and TRBJ1-4. TRBV7-5 constitutes a pseudogene. The CDR3 is made up of 12 amino acids. The chain's CDR3 is CVISATNEKLFF. For the CDR3, the DNA is TGTGTCATATCTGCAACTAATGAAAAACTGTTTTTT.

The rearrangement joins TRBV27 to TRBJ1-1, with a possible D match to TRBD1 (6 bases). This CDR3 comprises 14 residues. CDR1 and CDR2 (germline): MNHEY, SMNVEV (reference sequence). Trimming pared 5 bases from V and 1 base from J, leaving 11 bases between. In DNA, the CDR3 is TGTGCCAGCAGTCGCAGGGGTTCGAACACTGAAGCTTTCTTT. Its translation: CASSRRGSNTEAFF.

The chain combines TRBV19 with TRBJ1-1; TRBD1 agrees at 10 bases. This CDR3 is 16 amino acids long. Germline V gene data show CDR1 as LNHDA and CDR2 as SQIVND (reference sequence). V was pared by 6 bases and J by 1 base, with 8 bases of the junction left unmatched. The CDR3 loop is CASRRTGGTANTEAFF. The DNA for the CDR3 is TGTGCCAGTAGGAGGACAGGGGGTACCGCGAACACTGAAGCTTTCTTT.

This chain links TRBV5-5 with TRBJ1-1, with a possible D match to TRBD1 (6 bases). V was trimmed by 2 bases and J by 3 bases, leaving 14 bases between them. The CDR3 covers 15 residues. The germline V gene encodes CDR1 SGHKS and CDR2 YYEKEE (reference sequence). CDR3 in amino acids: CASSLQGVQDTEAFF. In DNA form, the CDR3 reads TGTGCCAGCAGCTTACAGGGCGTCCAGGACACTGAAGCTTTCTTT.

The gene calls are TRBV10-3 and TRBJ2-1, with 8 nucleotides matching TRBD2. Per germline, CDR1 ENHRY and CDR2 SYGVKD. V was pared by 3 bases and J by 6 bases, with 7 bases of the junction left unmatched. CDR3 length: 15 residues. CDR3 nucleotides: TGTGCCATCAGTGAAGCGGGGGTACTGGGCAATGAGCAGTTCTTC. Translated: CAISEAGVLGNEQFF.

The chain employs TRBV11-2 and TRBJ2-7, with D perhaps matching TRBD2 (5 bases). V was trimmed by 2 bases and J by 7 bases, leaving 9 bases between them. The CDR3 contains 12 residues. Germline loops: CDR1 SGHAT, CDR2 FQNNGV. CDR3 protein: CASSLFSGEQYF. Written as DNA, the CDR3 is TGTGCCAGCAGCTTATTTTCGGGGGAGCAGTACTTC.

This sequence joins TRBV5-1 and TRBJ1-6; perhaps TRBD1 as D (6 bases). The CDR3 totals 14 residues. Germline V gives CDR1 SGHRS, CDR2 YFSETQ. V lost 4 bases and J lost 7, with 12 bases in between. CDR3 sequence (DNA): TGCGCCAGCAGCACCGGGACACCGAATTCACCCCTCCACTTT. Translating it yields CASSTGTPNSPLHF.

CDR3 bases: TGTGCCAGCAGCGCTGACAGGGTGGGACACGGGACTGAAGCTTTCTTT. Protein sequence: CASSADRVGHGTEAFF. The chain has TRBV9 and TRBJ1-1; 7 bases align to TRBD1. The CDR3 has 16 amino acids. With V trimmed by 3 bases and J by 5 bases, 13 bases remained unmatched. CDR1 SGDLS and CDR2 YYNGEE come from the germline V gene.

The chain has TRBV7-2 and TRBJ2-7, with 9 bases identical to TRBD1. V lost 6 bases, J lost 2 bases, and 5 bases stayed unmatched. CDR3 length: 14 amino acids. The germline gives CDR1 SGHTA, CDR2 FQGNSA. This chain's CDR3 is CASRPGTGPYEQYF. CDR3 DNA sequence: TGTGCCAGCAGACCCGGGACAGGGCCCTACGAGCAGTACTTC.

This clone was counted once. The chain uses TRBV6-6 and TRBJ2-3; 9 bases align to TRBD2. The CDR3 contains 16 residues. V gave up 2 bases and J gave up 1 base; unmatched junction bases: 4. Germline assignment: CDR1 MNHNY and CDR2 SVGAGI (reference sequence). CDR3 in amino acids: CASSYGVAGGTDTQYF. In DNA form, the CDR3 reads TGTGCCAGCAGTTACGGGGTAGCGGGGGGCACAGATACGCAGTATTTT.

Only one count was recorded for this clone. This chain connects TRBV6-6 to TRBJ1-5; TRBD1 aligns across 8 bases. Looked up from germline, CDR1 is MNHNY and CDR2 is SVGAGI (reference sequence). Germline trimming cut 6 bases from V and 7 bases from J; bases unmatched to any gene: 8. The CDR3 runs to 14 residues. DNA of the CDR3: TGTGCCAGCAGGACTCCACAGGGGGAACAGCCCCAGCATTTT. It codes for CASRTPQGEQPQHF.

The chain combines TRBV2 with TRBJ1-1; weak D call: TRBD1 (6 bases). The CDR3 spans 15 residues. Germline V gives CDR1 SNHLY, CDR2 FYNNEI. The V gene lost 7 bases and the J gene lost 7 bases, with 22 bases spanning the gap. The CDR3 nucleotides are TGTGCCAGCAAGATGACGCAGGGGAGTTTGAATGAAGCTTTCTTT. This encodes CASKMTQGSLNEAFF. The full variable domain, rest sourced from reference TRBV2 and TRBJ1-1, is EPEVTQTPSHQVTQMGQEVILRCVPISNHLYFYWYRQILGQKVEFLVSFYNNEISEKSEIFDDQFSVERPDGSNFTLKIRSTKLEDSAMYFCASKMTQGSLNEAFFGQGTRLTVV.

The genes are TRBV19 and TRBJ1-1; 8 nucleotides align to TRBD1. V lost 8 bases, J lost 1 base, and 6 bases stayed unmatched. Germline values: CDR1 LNHDA, CDR2 SQIVND (reference sequence). This CDR3 has 14 residues. CDR3 DNA sequence: TGTGCCAGTCGGTCGGGACAGGCGAACACTGAAGCTTTCTTT. Protein sequence: CASRSGQANTEAFF.

The rearrangement joins TRBV2 to TRBJ2-2, with D tentatively TRBD1 (5 bases). The V gene lost 7 bases and the J gene lost 0 bases, with 12 bases spanning the gap. CDR1 is SNHLY, CDR2 FYNNEI, per germline. This CDR3 spans 15 amino acids. The CDR3 loop reads CASKKETANTGELFF. The CDR3 coding sequence is TGTGCCAGCAAGAAGGAGACAGCGAACACCGGGGAGCTGTTTTTT. Full variable domain (outside the CDR3, taken from reference TRBV2 and TRBJ2-2): EPEVTQTPSHQVTQMGQEVILRCVPISNHLYFYWYRQILGQKVEFLVSFYNNEISEKSEIFDDQFSVERPDGSNFTLKIRSTKLEDSAMYFCASKKETANTGELFFGEGSRLTVL.

The chain has TRBV27 and TRBJ2-1, with a possible D match to TRBD2 (7 bases). V was cut by 8 bases and J by 10 bases, with 18 bases left in between. Germline V gives CDR1 MNHEY, CDR2 SMNVEV (reference sequence). The CDR3 runs to 13 residues. The CDR3 DNA sequence: TGTGCCAGCCAACTTTATACGGGGGGCGAGCAGTTCTTC. Residues: CASQLYTGGEQFF.

The chain employs TRBV28 and TRBJ2-7; D possibly corresponds to TRBD2 (5 bases). Germline V lookup: CDR1 MDHEN, CDR2 SYDVKM. V shed 9 bases and J shed 5 bases, with 26 bases lying between them. The CDR3 totals 16 residues. DNA of the CDR3: TGTGCCAGTCAAGTTTACCGCGGGTCGGTACTCGACGAGCAGTACTTC. Translating gives CASQVYRGSVLDEQYF.

This chain uses TRBV6-5 with TRBJ1-2, with 7 positions matching TRBD1. V shed 2 bases and J 2 bases; nucleotides not matched to a gene: 5. Germline CDR1 and CDR2: MNHEY and SVGAGI. The CDR3 runs to 15 residues. CDR3: CASSYTLQGNYGYTF. DNA of the CDR3: TGTGCCAGCAGTTACACCCTACAGGGGAACTATGGCTACACCTTC.

This clone has a handful of counts. The V call is TRBV27, the J call TRBJ2-2; D gene uncertain. Germline V gene sequence: CDR1 MNHEY, CDR2 SMNVEV (reference sequence). Trimming pared 6 bases from V and 11 bases from J, leaving 7 bases between. This CDR3 contains 10 residues. The CDR3 DNA follows: TGTGCCAGCAGGTACGGTGAGCTGTTTTTT. Translation: CASRYGELFF.

The chain recombines TRBV7-9 with TRBJ2-1, with 8 bases identical to TRBD1. CDR1 and CDR2 from the germline V gene are SEHNR and FQNEAQ (reference sequence). CDR3 size: 15 residues. The junction had 3 bases not matched to a gene; V was cut back by 0 bases and J by 5 bases. The CDR3 region is CASSLAGQGNNEQFF. CDR3 nucleotide sequence: TGTGCCAGCAGCTTAGCTGGACAGGGTAACAATGAGCAGTTCTTC.

The chain combines TRBV2 with TRBJ2-1; 8 bases are a match to TRBD2. CDR3 length: 14 residues. Losses at the gene ends were 6 bases for V and 8 bases for J; bases not matched to a gene: 9. CDR1 SNHLY and CDR2 FYNNEI come from the germline V gene. Here the CDR3 reads CASRSGRGVDEQFF. The CDR3 coding sequence is TGTGCCAGCAGGTCGGGGCGGGGGGTTGATGAGCAGTTCTTC.

V gene TRBV7-3 combines with J gene TRBJ2-2; no clear D gene. CDR1 and CDR2 from the germline V gene are SGHTA and FQGTGA. CDR3 length equals 11 residues. The V end was cut by 7 bases, the J end by 4 bases, with 4 bases between. The CDR3 nucleotides read TGTGCCAGCACCCTCACCGGGGAGCTGTTTTTT. This translates into CASTLTGELFF.

The rearrangement joins TRBV7-7 to TRBJ2-1; 11 positions match TRBD2. Germline values: CDR1 SSHAT, CDR2 FNYEAQ (reference sequence). There are 16 residues in the CDR3. V shed 5 bases, J shed 9 bases, and the junction held 12 bases outside the gene matches. In DNA, the CDR3 is TGTGCCAGCAGCACAGGACTAGCGGGTGGGGGGGGTGAGCAGTTCTTC. As protein: CASSTGLAGGGGEQFF.

The rearrangement joins TRBV6-1 to TRBJ2-7, with D unresolved. Germline values: CDR1 MNHNS, CDR2 SASEGT. The V and J ends lost 6 bases and 4 bases respectively, with 13 bases between them. The CDR3 loop spans 13 amino acids. The CDR3, as DNA: TGTGCCAGCAGGGGTCCAGGAAATTACGAGCAGTACTTC. Amino acid sequence: CASRGPGNYEQYF.